This T cell receptor beta chain was sequenced for a study of tumor-infiltrating lymphocytes in primary liver carcinoma. About the study: Roughly 3.65 to 7.13 million productive TCRbeta reads came from each sample, comparable across tissue types. Overall study results and limits: Relative to tumor region pairs, the tumor-adjacent and tumor-blood pairs showed overlap that was lower.

Germline loops: CDR1 MNHNS, CDR2 SASEGT. The CDR3 is 15 residues long. Joint extraction of RNA and DNA used 20-30 mg of bulk tissue that was unsorted. Synthesis of TCR beta cDNA was carried out from approximately 0.55 ug total RNA with a constant-region primer. Three-round nested multiplex PCR performed with slightly modified ARM-PCR produced the TCR beta libraries. A C-beta reverse primer was combined with TRBV1-TRBV30 forward primers in the first two PCR rounds, and each round had around 10 cycles. Each CDR3 protein is one row after TCRdb ran MiXCR on the multiplex PCR reads. The sample includes roughly 120,000 distinct CDR3 sequences, around 70% of them seen just once. On this clonotype: Its antigen is currently unknown. At one end the junction does not follow the germline gene, possibly because of a read error.

Material for sequencing was tumor-adjacent normal liver tissue. The clonotype originates from a woman aged 55-70 years with primary liver carcinoma and hepatitis B virus infection. V and J are TRBV6-1 and TRBJ2-7; TRBD2 matches at 8 bases. Here the CDR3 reads CSSNSTGGDSYEQYF. CDR3 DNA: TGTTCCAGCAACTCAACGGGGGGGGATTCCTACGAGCAGTACTTC.